This record covers a single T cell receptor (beta chain). Assay used: immunoSEQ multiplex PCR; TCRdb lists only in-frame clones, some missing. Of 250,000 to 400,000 clones in the sample, approximately 87% were seen once. This sample was taken from a study of blood T cell repertoires in COVID-19. Across the study: The United States, Italy and Spain provided the acute and convalescent COVID-19 samples. T cells, B-cell-depleted T cells, or PBMCs provided the cDNA or gDNA that served as material.

V lost 4 bases to trimming and J lost 3 bases, with 16 bases between them. The CDR3 length is 16 residues. Germline lookup yields CDR1 MDHEN and CDR2 SYDVKM. The Seattle patients, enrolled during active infection, were followed longitudinally. Sequences were obtained from peripheral blood. This sequence was found in a woman in her 30s with COVID-19, enrolled during active disease. The V gene is TRBV28, the J gene TRBJ1-5; D gene unclear. The CDR3, as DNA: TGTGCCAGCAGTTCCCTCCTCGGGGTATTCAATCAGCCCCAGCATTTT. It specifies CASSSLLGVFNQPQHF.